This T cell receptor beta chain was recorded in a study of cytomegalovirus exposure and HLA in healthy donors. PCR was performed using 60 Vbeta and 13 Jbeta primers. Method: immunoSEQ multiplex PCR; TCRdb's copy keeps in-frame clones and lacks some. The sample contains 130,000 to 150,000 clones, around 79% of which appear only once. Comments on this clone: Antigen specificity is unknown.

Nominally healthy donors provided the samples, though records likely missed some immune exposures. Whole-study results and caveats: When analyzed later, a missense DCLRE1C variant was found to be linked to TCR beta V- and J-gene trimming. Sequencing had likely introduced a cluster of highly shared sequence variants as an artifact. Follow-up analysis seemed to connect common viral pathogens with several of the most significant clusters identified.

Sequences were obtained from PBMCs. This receptor was taken from a man aged 18 to 30 in good health and CMV-seronegative.

The CDR3 is CASSVATGLTDGYTF. In DNA, the CDR3 is TGTGCCAGCAGCGTAGCTACAGGACTAACTGATGGCTACACCTTC. The V and J genes are TRBV9 and TRBJ1-2; TRBD1 is a possible D gene (5 bases). The CDR3 contains 15 residues. Trimming left V 0 bases short and J 6 bases short, with 15 bases between. Germline loops: CDR1 SGDLS, CDR2 YYNGEE. The full variable domain, rest sourced from reference TRBV9 and TRBJ1-2, is DSGVTQTPKHLITATGQRVTLRCSPRSGDLSVYWYQQSLDQGLQFLIQYYNGEERAKGNILERFSAQQFPDLHSELNLSSLELGDSALYFCASSVATGLTDGYTFGSGTRLTVV.